This T cell receptor (beta chain) was documented in a study of blood T cell repertoires in COVID-19. Study information: In each case, the material was cDNA or gDNA derived from T cells, B-cell-depleted T cells, or PBMCs.

In the case of this clone: An end of the junction differs from the germline gene, which may be a read error. The same CDR3 is also encoded by other DNA sequences in this sample.

Produced via immunoSEQ multiplex PCR; TCRdb's table is partial and in-frame only. The sample yields hundreds of thousands of clones, about 87% seen once. The sequence derives from a man aged 55-75 years who had recovered from COVID-19. The source material was peripheral blood.

DNA of the CDR3: TGTGCCATCAGCCATCAGGGGGAAGGGCGTCGCGCTGAAGCTTTTTTT. Its translation: CAISHQGEGRRAEAFF. The chain carries TRBV10-3 and TRBJ1-1; 7 bases match TRBD1. CDR1 ENHRY and CDR2 SYGVKD come from the germline V gene. The CDR3 totals 16 residues.